This TCR beta chain is from a study of regulatory T cells in long-lasting Graves disease (dated by TCRdb to the early 2020s). For context, the study as a whole: Patients with newly diagnosed Graves' disease had been on antithyroid drugs for under 3 months. Persistent Graves' disease patients were compared with newly diagnosed Graves' disease patients by peripheral blood TCR sequencing and RNA sequencing. The study took place in China and was registered as a clinical trial. TCR sequencing covered 13 persistent and about 20 newly diagnosed Graves' disease patients, 33 samples in total.

Preparation of the library involved multiplex PCR. The sample was run on an Illumina HiSeq 4000. iRepertoire HTBI primers and Arm-PCR amplification of CDR3 regions were used to construct TCR beta libraries. Before sequencing, the PCR products underwent gel purification. The authors' analysis ran thus. A total of 62 TRBV and more than twelve TRBJ segments were identified across samples and were used for gene usage analysis of CDR3 amino acid clonotypes. Filtered high-quality paired reads were merged into contigs using COPE and FqMerger. BLAST was used to align contigs to the IMGT TRBV, TRBD and TRBJ reference genes, and CDR3 was defined following IMGT. Any clonotype with a frequency above 0.1% was counted as a highly expanded clone. Shannon entropy served as the measure of repertoire diversity, while the Gini coefficient captured V-J evenness. A clonotype found in more than one individual was treated as public. TCRdb reanalyzed the raw reads on its own, using fastp at Q25 for trimming and MiXCR for clone calling, and kept in-frame beta chains. One record per CDR3 amino acid sequence lists the most common genes and DNA. These V and J calls derive from TCRdb rather than the authors' analysis. Within this sample are roughly 500,000 distinct CDR3 sequences, with roughly 13% of them counted one time only. More than 8.5% of the sample is taken by the ten largest.

The research as a whole found: Compared with newly diagnosed patients, patients with persistent Graves' disease had lower TCR Shannon entropy and fewer highly expanded clones, which suggests clonal expansion. The authors acknowledged the small sample size as a limitation that may reduce accuracy. Peripheral blood alone was examined, since thyroid tissue, which constituted the primary lesion, could not be accessed. Preferential use of TRBV28, TRBJ1-2 and TRBJ2-5 was observed in persistent disease, whereas TRBV20-1 and TRBJ2-1 were favored in newly diagnosed disease. Persistent patients shared more public clonotypes among themselves (fewer than 3,000) than newly diagnosed patients did (approximately 870). Sequencing and analysis were limited to the TCR beta chain.

The time point label for this specimen denotes: newly diagnosed GD, antithyroid drugs for less than 3 months. RNA was extracted from PBMCs in TRIzol for both TCR sequencing and RNA sequencing. Graves' disease was diagnosed according to American Thyroid Association guidelines. Patients were recruited from an endocrinology department in Xi'an, China. From each patient, around 8.3 milliliters of peripheral blood was collected into an EDTA anticoagulant tube. Ficoll Paque Plus density gradient separation was used to isolate PBMCs, and no further T cell sorting was performed. An Agilent 2100 Bioanalyzer and agarose gel were used to check RNA quality, and a NanoDrop 2000 was used to measure RNA concentration. As for this clonotype: What antigen it recognizes has not been identified. No much larger clone is present one base from it, and per-base qualities are unavailable.

Sequences MNHEY (CDR1) and SMNVEV (CDR2) are obtained from the germline V gene (reference sequence). Between the V and J ends, shortened by 7 bases and 7 bases respectively, the junction contains 16 bases. Its CDR3 holds 13 amino acids, cysteine through phenylalanine. The only DNA kept is the CDR3, 39 bases in frame from the first base. Another study also made use of these data, one on T cells in Graves' hyperthyroidism and ophthalmopathy. That second report states: Graves' hyperthyroidism was defined as stable when no progression to ophthalmopathy occurred over 18 months of follow-up. Hyperthyroidism patients were newly diagnosed, with disease duration under 2 months, and aged 18 to 65 years. The study excluded patients with uncontrolled infections, other autoimmune diseases, pregnancy or lactation. Diagnoses relied on clinical symptoms, serum thyroxine and TRAb, thyroid ultrasound and orbital computed tomography. For the first round of RT-PCR on the TCR CDR3, the HTBI primer set was used together with the Qiagen OneStep RT-PCR kit. Most expanded thyroid clonotypes (frequency above 0.001) were also found in blood, which suggests that blood repertoires may mirror thyroid immune responses. A 13 V-J signature model separated ophthalmopathy from stable hyperthyroidism, with around 90% sensitivity and roughly 84% specificity in cross-validation and 80%/75% in testing. In validation, the model predicted progression to ophthalmopathy a median of around six months before onset, with approximately 70% sensitivity and roughly 73% specificity. To identify distinguishing TCR V-J signatures, a discovery cohort of around 100 patients was used, comprising some 45 with Graves' ophthalmopathy and some 60 with stable Graves' hyperthyroidism. Prospective prediction of ophthalmopathy was tested in an independent validation cohort of approximately 18 hyperthyroidism patients and 17 patients who later progressed to ophthalmopathy. The roughly 94 discovery patients were randomly split 7:3 into training and test sets. In addition, the study compared T-cell repertoires in thyroid tissue and in blood from six Graves' hyperthyroidism patients. After blood sampling, hyperthyroidism patients were treated with methimazole at a starting dose of 30 mg daily, and ophthalmopathy patients were treated with high-dose intravenous methylprednisolone. Libraries were constructed in a second round of multiplex PCR, after which size selection and purification were carried out. Libraries were sequenced paired-end with 100 bp reads on an Illumina HiSeq2000. Raw data were processed with SOAPnuke, discarding reads with adapters, uncalled bases, mean Phred below 15, or no exact constant-primer or identifier match. COPE v1.2.5 was used to merge high-quality paired reads, and clonotypes were defined as unique nucleotide sequences. MiTCR v1.1 was used to align the clonotypes against IMGT TRBV, TRBD and TRBJ reference segments. The analysis included only V-J combinations with a frequency above 0.0001, which together covered 99% to 99.2% of the repertoires. The TCS score was defined as F50 (clonal expansion) divided by E x V (chaos), with BLOSUM62-based TCRdist calculated between CDR3 peptides within each V-J. Welch's t-statistics and random forest reduced just over 500 V-J features to roughly 13, which were used in a naive Bayes classifier (R e1071). No statistical method was used to fix the sample size in advance, and group allocation was not hidden from the investigators. The paper describes TCR Vbeta CDR3 sequencing of 140 or so peripheral blood samples, made up of approximately 40 ophthalmopathy patients, some 76 hyperthyroidism patients and approximately 17 progressor patients.

This clonotype was sampled from a man aged 25 to 40 with Graves disease. Donor details come from another sample of the same person, matched by shared clones. This sample comprised peripheral blood mononuclear cells (PBMCs), obtained at new diagnosis, from a patient treated with antithyroid drugs. The chain couples TRBV27 to TRBJ2-5; a weak D assignment points to TRBD2 (6 bases agree). Here the CDR3 is given as CASMRFGGGTQYF. The nucleotide sequence reads TGTGCCAGCATGAGGTTCGGGGGTGGGACCCAGTACTTC.